These 15 T cell receptor beta chains came from one sample sequenced in a study of technical replicates of blood from a few donors. The data were produced by immunoSEQ multiplex PCR, yet TCRdb's version contains in-frame clones alone and is incomplete. The sample holds some 71,000 clones, approximately 97% seen once. Source material: T cells isolated from PBMCs. Receptors were obtained from a human donor in good health.

This chain connects TRBV5-6 to TRBJ2-2, with 7 bases identical to TRBD2. V shed 5 bases and J 1 base; nucleotides not matched to a gene: 8. Germline CDR1 reads SGHDT; CDR2 reads YYEEEE. This CDR3 has 16 amino acids. The CDR3 reads CASSFLGGRNTGELFF. The CDR3 DNA sequence: TGTGCCAGCAGTTTCTTGGGGGGGAGGAACACCGGGGAGCTGTTTTTT.

The chain is built from TRBV30 and TRBJ2-7, with a possible D match to TRBD1 (6 bases). The V and J ends lost 5 bases and 1 base respectively, with 6 bases between them. This CDR3 is built from 11 residues. Germline assignment: CDR1 GTSNPN and CDR2 SVGIG (reference sequence). The CDR3 DNA reads as TGTGCCTGGGACAGGTCCTACGAGCAGTACTTC. Its translation: CAWDRSYEQYF.

The V call is TRBV7-9, the J call TRBJ2-1; D is perhaps TRBD2 (6 bases). Trimming removed 2 bases at V and 4 bases at J, with 12 bases between. The CDR3 has 15 amino acids. Germline V gives CDR1 SEHNR, CDR2 FQNEAQ (reference sequence). The CDR3, as DNA: TGTGCCAGCAGCTTACCGGGAGAAGGGTACAATGAGCAGTTCTTC. Translation gives CASSLPGEGYNEQFF.

This clone was seen only a few times. This rearrangement joins TRBV11-2 to TRBJ2-7; D may be TRBD2 (7 bases). The ends were cut back, 5 bases at V and 0 bases at J, with 14 bases in the middle. The CDR3 extends over 15 amino acids. Looked up from germline, CDR1 is SGHAT and CDR2 is FQNNGV. CDR3 protein: CASSVLGGPSYEQYF. CDR3 coding DNA: TGTGCCAGCAGCGTACTGGGGGGGCCCTCCTACGAGCAGTACTTC.

The V gene is TRBV9, the J gene TRBJ1-2; TRBD1 aligns across 9 bases. J gave up 8 bases and V 0 bases, and 8 bases lay outside the gene matches. Germline values: CDR1 SGDLS, CDR2 YYNGEE. The CDR3 contains 15 residues. This CDR3 reads CASSVAGTGLLGYTF. The CDR3 DNA follows: TGTGCCAGCAGCGTAGCCGGGACAGGGCTACTGGGCTACACCTTC.

For the CDR3, the DNA is TGTGCCAGCAGTTACCTAGCGGGAATGAGCTCCTACAATGAGCAGTTCTTC. It yields the protein CASSYLAGMSSYNEQFF. The rearrangement joins TRBV28 to TRBJ2-1; TRBD2 matches at 9 bases. Trimming took 4 bases from V and 0 from J; bases not matched to a gene: 7. CDR1 is MDHEN and CDR2 is SYDVKM in the germline V gene. The CDR3 covers 17 residues.

The V call is TRBV21-1, the J call TRBJ1-5; the listed D gene, TRBD1, was not tested against the DNA. TRBV21-1 is deemed a pseudogene. The CDR3 has 16 residues. In DNA form, the CDR3 reads TGTGCCAGCAGCACGCAAAAAGGGGGCTTCGGCCAGCCCCAGCATTTT. This codes for CASSTQKGGFGQPQHF.

The rearrangement uses TRBV11-2 and TRBJ2-5, with a tentative D call TRBD2 (5 bases). CDR1 and CDR2 (germline): SGHAT, FQNNGV. The CDR3 extends over 16 amino acids. Trimming removed 1 base from V and 3 bases from J, with 15 bases in between. CDR3 region: CASSLGAGGGKETQYF. CDR3 sequence (DNA): TGTGCCAGCAGCTTAGGTGCGGGCGGAGGTAAAGAGACCCAGTACTTC.

This sequence joins TRBV6-5 and TRBJ1-5; 10 bases align to TRBD1. Germline V gene lookup returns CDR1 MNHEY and CDR2 SVGAGI. The CDR3 sequence is 15 residues long. Trimming at V came to 6 bases and at J to 4 bases, leaving 6 bases not matched to a gene. CDR3 sequence: CASSPGTGVNQPQHF. The DNA of the CDR3 is TGTGCCAGCAGCCCCGGGACAGGGGTAAATCAGCCCCAGCATTTT.

The rearrangement links TRBV5-6 to TRBJ2-1; maybe TRBD2 (6 bases). The CDR3 consists of 18 residues. CDR1 and CDR2 from the germline V gene are SGHDT and YYEEEE. V lost 4 bases and J 0 bases, leaving 20 bases between the germline ends. Here the CDR3 DNA reads TGTGCCAGCAGCCGAGCTAGCGATGTCTACGTCTCCTACAATGAGCAGTTCTTC. Its protein product is CASSRASDVYVSYNEQFF.

The V and J genes are TRBV28 and TRBJ2-6; no clear D gene. Germline V CDR1 and CDR2: MDHEN, SYDVKM. Trimming took 6 bases from V and 0 from J, leaving 12 bases between them. The CDR3 consists of 16 residues. CDR3 coding DNA: TGTGCCAGCAGACCGACAAGAAGCTCTGGGGCCAACGTCCTGACTTTC. This sequence encodes CASRPTRSSGANVLTF.

CDR3 residues: CASSLEPGQDPTDTQYF. The DNA for the CDR3 is TGTGCCAGCAGCTTAGAACCGGGACAGGATCCCACAGATACGCAGTATTTT. J is TRBJ2-3 and V is TRBV7-6, with 8 bases aligning to TRBD1. J lost 2 bases, V lost 1 base, and 8 bases had no gene match. CDR3 length: 17 amino acids. CDR1 SGHVS and CDR2 FNYEAQ come from the germline V gene. Full variable domain (remainder filled in from reference TRBV7-6 and TRBJ2-3): GAGVSQSPRYKVTKRGQDVALRCDPISGHVSLYWYRQALGQGPEFLTYFNYEAQQDKSGLPNDRFSAERPEGSISTLTIQRTEQRDSAMYRCASSLEPGQDPTDTQYFGPGTRLTVL.

DNA of the CDR3: TGTGCCAGCAGCTGGACAGGTCCCTATGGCTACACCTTC. As protein: CASSWTGPYGYTF. The chain links TRBV5-4 to TRBJ1-2; TRBD1 aligns across 7 bases. Germline-derived CDR1 and CDR2 are SGHNT and YYREEE (reference sequence). V gave up 3 bases and J gave up 4 bases; unmatched junction bases: 3. The CDR3 consists of 13 residues.

The chain's CDR3 is CASSRRDRVSNTIYF. The CDR3 nucleotides are TGTGCCAGCAGCCGCAGGGACAGGGTCTCGAACACCATATATTTT. The chain combines TRBV5-4 with TRBJ1-3; 9 nucleotides line up with TRBD1. In germline, CDR1 is SGHNT, CDR2 YYREEE (reference sequence). J lost 7 bases, V lost 4 bases, and 9 bases had no gene match. The CDR3 has 15 residues.

V is TRBV5-4 and J is TRBJ1-2; TRBD1 aligns across 8 bases. The CDR3 extends over 13 amino acids. CDR1 and CDR2 (germline): SGHNT, YYREEE (reference sequence). The V and J ends lost 4 bases and 6 bases, in that order; junction bases with no gene match: 5. Written as DNA, the CDR3 is TGTGCCAGCAGCCGGACAGGGCCGAATGGCTACACCTTC. Its protein product is CASSRTGPNGYTF. Based on the CDR3 plus reference TRBV5-4 and TRBJ1-2, the full variable domain is ETGVTQSPTHLIKTRGQQVTLRCSSQSGHNTVSWYQQALGQGPQFIFQYYREEENGRGNFPPRFSGLQFPNYSSELNVNALELDDSALYLCASSRTGPNGYTFGSGTRLTVV.